The 4 T cell receptor beta chains reported below all come from one sample, sequenced in a study of blood T cell repertoires in COVID-19. Sequencing was performed with immunoSEQ multiplex PCR; in TCRdb, only in-frame clones are kept and a portion is missing. The sample holds about 92,000 clones, around 80% seen once. The specimen was peripheral blood. These TCRs come from a man aged 50-59 years who had recovered from COVID-19.

This chain joins TRBV28 and TRBJ2-3; 8 nucleotides agree with TRBD2. The CDR3 has 13 amino acids. Germline-derived CDR1 and CDR2 are MDHEN and SYDVKM. Trimming removed 7 bases from V and 4 bases from J; junction bases left unmatched: 4. CDR3: CASTGGRADTQYF. CDR3 DNA: TGTGCCAGCACGGGAGGGAGAGCAGATACGCAGTATTTT. The complete variable domain, with remaining parts taken from reference TRBV28 and TRBJ2-3, reads DVKVTQSSRYLVKRTGEKVFLECVQDMDHENMFWYRQDPGLGLRLIYFSYDVKMKEKGDIPEGYSVSREKKERFSLILESASTNQTSMYLCASTGGRADTQYFGPGTRLTVL.

The chain recombines TRBV28 with TRBJ2-2, with TRBD2 as a possible D gene (6 bases). CDR1 is MDHEN, CDR2 SYDVKM, per germline. Trimming stripped 0 bases from V and 6 bases from J, with 14 bases between. The CDR3 runs to 16 residues. The CDR3 reads CASSLWQSGVAGELFF. CDR3 in DNA: TGTGCCAGCAGTTTATGGCAGTCGGGGGTCGCCGGGGAGCTGTTTTTT. Variable domain in full (rest from reference TRBV28 and TRBJ2-2): DVKVTQSSRYLVKRTGEKVFLECVQDMDHENMFWYRQDPGLGLRLIYFSYDVKMKEKGDIPEGYSVSREKKERFSLILESASTNQTSMYLCASSLWQSGVAGELFFGEGSRLTVL.

In its sample, this clone was seen many times. The chain has TRBV19 and TRBJ1-2, with D tentatively TRBD1 (5 bases). The V end was cut by 6 bases, the J end by 1 base, with 12 bases between. Germline assignment: CDR1 LNHDA and CDR2 SQIVND (reference sequence). The CDR3 contains 14 residues. CDR3 in DNA: TGTGCCAGTAGCATGGGGGGATTTAACTATGGCTACACCTTC. This sequence encodes CASSMGGFNYGYTF.

J is TRBJ2-6 and V is TRBV6-2 or TRBV6-3; perhaps TRBD1 as D (6 bases). The CDR3 loop spans 15 amino acids. With 6 bases removed from V and 0 bases from J, the gap between germline ends came to 9 bases. CDR1 and CDR2 (germline): MNHEY, SVGEGT. The CDR3 region is CASSIRGSGANVLTF. In DNA, the CDR3 is TGTGCCAGCAGCATCAGGGGCTCTGGGGCCAACGTCCTGACTTTC.